A single sample gave rise to the 23 T cell receptor beta chains below, sequenced in a study of blood T cell repertoires in COVID-19. Clones were sequenced by immunoSEQ multiplex PCR, and TCRdb holds only the in-frame ones, with some missing. Here the sample spans approximately 77,000 clones, around 85% being singletons. The source material was peripheral blood. The source of these receptors is a man in his fifties or sixties with COVID-19, enrolled during active disease.

This clone was seen a handful of times. The V gene is TRBV7-8, the J gene TRBJ2-5; 7 nucleotides agree with TRBD2. Germline loops: CDR1 SGHVS, CDR2 FQNEAQ. The CDR3 is 16 residues long. The junction had 17 bases not matched to a gene; V was cut back by 9 bases and J by 4 bases. CDR3 sequence reads: CASGGEGSSLGETQYF. CDR3 in DNA: TGTGCCAGTGGGGGGGAGGGGTCAAGTCTAGGAGAGACCCAGTACTTC.

This clone turned up a few times. The chain is built from TRBV5-4 and TRBJ2-3; TRBD2 matches 10 bases. The CDR3 contains 17 residues. Germline V gene lookup returns CDR1 SGHNT and CDR2 YYREEE (reference sequence). Trimming removed 0 bases from V and 1 base from J; junction bases left unmatched: 5. This CDR3 is CASSLAPSGSGTDTQYF. The CDR3 nucleotides read TGTGCCAGCAGCTTGGCGCCTAGCGGGAGTGGCACAGATACGCAGTATTTT.

The V and J genes are TRBV28 and TRBJ2-1, with D uncertain. The CDR3 contains 13 residues. The V gene's germline CDR1 is MDHEN and CDR2 SYDVKM. V lost 5 bases to trimming and J lost 7 bases, with 12 bases between them. The CDR3 protein is CASSPVLRNEQFF. CDR3 DNA: TGTGCCAGCAGTCCAGTCCTTCGTAATGAGCAGTTCTTC.

V and J are TRBV6-6 and TRBJ2-2, with 7 bases aligning to TRBD1. There are 12 residues in the CDR3. Germline V gene data show CDR1 as MNHNY and CDR2 as SVGAGI (reference sequence). V was clipped by 6 bases and J by 8 bases; unmatched bases: 3. Here the CDR3 reads CASSSGGGELFF. The CDR3 DNA sequence: TGTGCCAGCAGCTCAGGGGGAGGGGAGCTGTTTTTT.

This chain uses TRBV6-4 with TRBJ2-3, with 14 bases aligning to TRBD2. The CDR3 extends over 16 amino acids. Germline values: CDR1 MRHNA, CDR2 SNTAGT. Germline trimming cut 10 bases from V and 1 base from J; bases unmatched to any gene: 7. DNA of the CDR3: TGTGCCACCGGGACTAGCGGGAGAGGGGGCACAGATACGCAGTATTTT. Amino acid sequence: CATGTSGRGGTDTQYF.

The chain carries TRBV5-1 and TRBJ2-2; TRBD1 is a possible D gene (5 bases). Between the trimmed V and J ends, which lost 0 bases and 4 bases, there was a span of 16 bases. Germline V gene lookup returns CDR1 SGHRS and CDR2 YFSETQ. This CDR3 comprises 17 residues. In DNA, the CDR3 is TGCGCCAGCAGCTTGGTAAAAGGGGTGGATGGCACCGGGGAGCTGTTTTTT. Amino acid sequence: CASSLVKGVDGTGELFF.

This chain links TRBV6-1 with TRBJ2-1; D may be TRBD2 (6 bases). CDR1 is MNHNS, CDR2 SASEGT, per germline. V was shortened by 3 bases and J by 6 bases, with 9 bases between the two germline ends. The length of the CDR3 is 13 residues. CDR3 bases: TGTGCCAGCAGTGAGGTGCGGGGCAATGAGCAGTTCTTC. It specifies CASSEVRGNEQFF.

J is TRBJ2-5 and V is TRBV5-1; D is ambiguous. CDR3 size: 12 residues. Germline V gene data show CDR1 as SGHRS and CDR2 as YFSETQ. Trimming left V 0 bases short and J 3 bases short, with 3 bases between. CDR3 sequence reads: CASSLGKETQYF. The DNA of the CDR3 is TGCGCCAGCAGCTTGGGTAAAGAGACCCAGTACTTC.

The chain employs TRBV6-6 and TRBJ1-1; perhaps TRBD1 as D (6 bases). The germline CDR1 and CDR2 sequences are MNHNY and SVGAGI (reference sequence). CDR3 length: 15 amino acids. Trimming took 2 bases from V and 5 from J, leaving 15 bases between them. For the CDR3, the DNA is TGTGCCAGCAGTTACCAACAGGGTAGGAAGACTGAAGCTTTCTTT. Amino acid sequence: CASSYQQGRKTEAFF.

Only one count was recorded for this clone. The chain couples TRBV5-5 to TRBJ2-3; D not resolved. The V end lost 1 base, the J end lost 5 bases, and 11 bases lay between the germline ends. CDR3 length: 14 residues. From germline, CDR1 is SGHKS and CDR2 YYEKEE (reference sequence). CDR3 region: CASSLSVNIDTQYF. As DNA, the CDR3 is TGTGCCAGCAGCTTGTCAGTTAATATAGATACGCAGTATTTT.

This rearrangement joins TRBV11-1 to TRBJ2-1; D gene ambiguous. Trimming took off 4 bases at V and 8 bases at J, with 12 bases between the two ends. CDR1 and CDR2 from the germline V gene are SGHAT and FQDESV (reference sequence). CDR3 length: 13 amino acids. CDR3 protein: CASSSEARHEQFF. The CDR3, as DNA: TGTGCCAGCAGCTCCGAAGCCCGCCATGAGCAGTTCTTC.

This clone has more than one count but fewer than ten. The chain links TRBV2 to TRBJ2-6, with TRBD1 as a possible D gene (6 bases). This CDR3 is 15 amino acids long. V lost 5 bases and J 0 bases, leaving 8 bases between the germline ends. From germline, CDR1 is SNHLY and CDR2 FYNNEI. CDR3 DNA sequence: TGTGCCAGCAGTACAGGGAGCTCTGGGGCCAACGTCCTGACTTTC. It yields the protein CASSTGSSGANVLTF.

CDR3 DNA: TGTGCCAGCAGGAAGACAGGGTTGGGCACCGGGGAGCTGTTTTTT. Translation: CASRKTGLGTGELFF. V usage is TRBV25-1 and J usage is TRBJ2-2; 7 nucleotides align to TRBD1. V trimming: 6 bases; J trimming: 4 bases; junction bases outside the gene matches: 8. This CDR3 comprises 15 residues. Germline V gene sequence: CDR1 MGHDK, CDR2 SYGVNS.

The V and J genes are TRBV27 and TRBJ2-7; 8 bases line up with TRBD2. Germline CDR1 and CDR2: MNHEY and SMNVEV (reference sequence). V dropped 2 bases and J dropped 2; count of bases not matched to a gene: 5. The CDR3 is 15 amino acids. The CDR3 DNA is TGTGCCAGCAGTTTAACTTACGGGAGGGCCTACGAGCAGTACTTC. Translated: CASSLTYGRAYEQYF.

The chain recombines TRBV6-6 with TRBJ2-6, with D maybe TRBD1 (6 bases). The ends were cut back, 5 bases at V and 2 bases at J, with 16 bases in the middle. The CDR3 runs to 17 residues. Germline loops: CDR1 MNHNY, CDR2 SVGAGI (reference sequence). CDR3 sequence (DNA): TGTGCCAGCAGTCCCCGACAGGTACCGACTGGGGCCAACGTCCTGACTTTC. Protein: CASSPRQVPTGANVLTF.

This chain connects TRBV30 to TRBJ2-5, with a tentative D call TRBD2 (6 bases). Germline V gives CDR1 GTSNPN, CDR2 SVGIG (reference sequence). V shed 1 base and J shed 4 bases, with 13 bases lying between them. The CDR3 is made up of 14 amino acids. The CDR3 protein is CAWSGAELAETQYF. In DNA form, the CDR3 reads TGTGCCTGGAGTGGGGCAGAACTAGCAGAGACCCAGTACTTC. The entire variable domain, with the rest obtained from reference TRBV30 and TRBJ2-5, is as follows: SQTIHQWPATLVQPVGSPLSLECTVEGTSNPNLYWYRQAAGRGLQLLFYSVGIGQISSEVPQNLSASRPQDRQFILSSKKLLLSDSGFYLCAWSGAELAETQYFGPGTRLLVL.

The chain carries TRBV28 and TRBJ1-5, with a possible D match to TRBD1 (6 bases). This CDR3 contains 14 residues. CDR1 and CDR2 from the germline V gene are MDHEN and SYDVKM. The V and J ends lost 7 bases and 4 bases respectively, with 14 bases between them. The CDR3 nucleotides read TGTGCCAGCACCGCCCGACAGGCGAATCAGCCCCAGCATTTT. As protein: CASTARQANQPQHF.

There are a few counts of this clone. The chain links TRBV2 to TRBJ1-2; weak D call: TRBD1 (6 bases). The germline V gene encodes CDR1 SNHLY and CDR2 FYNNEI. There are 14 residues in the CDR3. The V gene lost 5 bases and the J gene lost 6 bases, with 16 bases spanning the gap. The CDR3 loop is CASSPTTGLDGYTF. CDR3 nucleotide sequence: TGTGCCAGCAGTCCAACTACAGGGCTTGATGGCTACACCTTC.

This clone showed up just a few times. The rearrangement uses TRBV10-3 and TRBJ2-4, with 7 bases matching TRBD2. Per germline, CDR1 ENHRY and CDR2 SYGVKD. This CDR3 spans 16 amino acids. V lost 0 bases, J lost 0 bases, and 2 bases stayed unmatched. The CDR3: CAISESRELAKNIQYF. In DNA, the CDR3 is TGTGCCATCAGTGAGTCGCGGGAGCTAGCCAAAAACATTCAGTACTTC.

The J gene is TRBJ2-5, the V gene TRBV3-1 (or the pseudogene TRBV3-2), with D uncertain. Germline V gene lookup returns CDR1 LGHDT and CDR2 YNNKEL (reference sequence). Deletions cut 3 bases from V and 4 bases from J, with 15 bases between. The CDR3 runs to 15 residues. The CDR3 nucleotides read TGTGCCAGCAGCCAGCCGCTGGGTAGAGGAGAGACCCAGTACTTC. Protein product: CASSQPLGRGETQYF.

The rearrangement joins TRBV5-6 to TRBJ1-2, with a tentative D call TRBD1 (5 bases). Germline V gene lookup returns CDR1 SGHDT and CDR2 YYEEEE. The V gene lost 1 base and the J gene lost 2 bases, with 9 bases spanning the gap. The CDR3 length is 14 residues. The CDR3 coding sequence is TGTGCCAGCAGCTTGAAGGGGCTCAACTATGGCTACACCTTC. Translating it yields CASSLKGLNYGYTF.

This chain's CDR3 is CASSSQGPVPPLHF. CDR3 nucleotide sequence: TGTGCCAGCAGTTCACAGGGACCGGTACCACCCCTCCACTTT. The chain is built from TRBV28 and TRBJ1-6; maybe TRBD1 (6 bases). Trimming removed 4 bases at V and 11 bases at J, with 15 bases between. Germline V gene data show CDR1 as MDHEN and CDR2 as SYDVKM. This CDR3 is built from 14 residues. The variable domain in full, with the rest retrieved from reference TRBV28 and TRBJ1-6, is DVKVTQSSRYLVKRTGEKVFLECVQDMDHENMFWYRQDPGLGLRLIYFSYDVKMKEKGDIPEGYSVSREKKERFSLILESASTNQTSMYLCASSSQGPVPPLHFGNGTRLTVT.

The chain recombines TRBV4-1 with TRBJ1-1; D may be TRBD1 (6 bases). The CDR3 totals 15 residues. Germline loops: CDR1 MGHRA, CDR2 YSYEKL. Trimming took off 2 bases at V and 3 bases at J, with 13 bases between the two ends. This chain's CDR3 is CASSQPLQGYTEAFF. CDR3 bases: TGCGCCAGCAGCCAACCACTCCAGGGGTACACTGAAGCTTTCTTT.